This TCR beta chain was obtained from a study of T cells expressing NK-cell markers. Each CDR3 protein gets one entry in TCRdb, which reprocessed the 5' RACE reads and gives no DNA. Recorded here are a few hundred thousand distinct CDR3 sequences; the top ten clones represent approximately 1.4%. This CDR3 comprises 18 residues. CDR1 is SGHRS and CDR2 is YFSETQ in the germline V gene. The J gene is TRBJ2-6, the V gene TRBV5-1; TCRdb reports TRBD2, a call that lacks DNA to check it against. Sample: blood T cells: a sorted CD56 or NKG2C T cell subset, CD4+ or CD8+ T cells, or bulk PBMC T cells (not recorded which). This clonotype originated in a woman in her 50s in good health. This CDR3 reads CASSFLTSAHSGANVLTF.